What follows is one T cell receptor (beta chain) and its context. Only in-frame clones appear in the TCRdb table, and some are missing; sequencing was by immunoSEQ multiplex PCR. The repertoire consists of 350,000 to 450,000 clones, with 85% occurring once and the leading ten covering 3% to 4%. The V end was cut by 6 bases, the J end by 8 bases, with 19 bases between. This CDR3 region has 14 residues. Germline V gene lookup returns CDR1 MNHEY and CDR2 SMNVEV (reference sequence). This sample stems from a study of blood T cell repertoires in COVID-19. The chain is built from TRBV27 and TRBJ1-2; possible D gene TRBD1, 5 bases. Sequencing used peripheral blood. The source of this sequence is a woman between 18 and 29 years old with acute or convalescent COVID-19. The CDR3 sequence: CASSSGPTVGGYTF. CDR3 bases: TGTGCCAGCAGCTCCGGGCCGACAGTGGGAGGCTACACCTTC.